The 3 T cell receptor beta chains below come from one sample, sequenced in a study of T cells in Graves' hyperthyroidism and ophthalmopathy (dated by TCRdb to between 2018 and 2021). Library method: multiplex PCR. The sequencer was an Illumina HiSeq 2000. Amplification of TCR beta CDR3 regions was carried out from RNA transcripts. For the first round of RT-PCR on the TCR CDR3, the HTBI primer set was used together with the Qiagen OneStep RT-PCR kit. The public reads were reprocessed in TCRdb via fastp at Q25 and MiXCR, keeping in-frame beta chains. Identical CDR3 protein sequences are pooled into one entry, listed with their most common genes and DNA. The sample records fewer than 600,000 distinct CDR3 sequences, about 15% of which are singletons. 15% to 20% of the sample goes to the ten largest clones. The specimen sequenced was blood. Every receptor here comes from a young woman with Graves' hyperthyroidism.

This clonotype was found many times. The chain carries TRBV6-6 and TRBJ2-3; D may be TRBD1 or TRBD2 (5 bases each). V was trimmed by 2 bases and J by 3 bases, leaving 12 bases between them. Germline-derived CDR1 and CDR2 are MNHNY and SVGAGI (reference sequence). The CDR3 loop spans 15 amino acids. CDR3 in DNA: TGTGCCAGCAGTTACGAGGGCGAGGGGACAGATACGCAGTATTTT. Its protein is CASSYEGEGTDTQYF.

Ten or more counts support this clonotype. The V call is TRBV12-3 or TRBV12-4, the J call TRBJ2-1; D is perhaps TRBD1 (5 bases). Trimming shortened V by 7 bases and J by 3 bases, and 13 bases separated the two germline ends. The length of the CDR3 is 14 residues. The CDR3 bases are TGTGCCAGCAATCTAAAAGGGGACTACAATGAGCAGTTCTTC. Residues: CASNLKGDYNEQFF.

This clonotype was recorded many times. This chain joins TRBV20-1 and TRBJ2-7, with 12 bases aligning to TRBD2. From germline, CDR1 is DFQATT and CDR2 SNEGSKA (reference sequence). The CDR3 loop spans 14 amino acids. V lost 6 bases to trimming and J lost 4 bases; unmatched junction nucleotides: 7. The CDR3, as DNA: TGCAGTGCCAAGACTAGCGGGAGACGGTACGAGCAGTACTTC. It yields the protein CSAKTSGRRYEQYF.